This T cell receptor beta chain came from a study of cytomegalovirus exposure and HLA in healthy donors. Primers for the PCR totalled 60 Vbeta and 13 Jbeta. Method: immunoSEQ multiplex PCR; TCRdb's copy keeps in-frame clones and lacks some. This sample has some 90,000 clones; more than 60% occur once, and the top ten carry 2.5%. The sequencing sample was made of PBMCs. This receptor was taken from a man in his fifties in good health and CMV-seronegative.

Here the CDR3 reads CASSELAGPEQYF. The CDR3 bases are TGCGCCAGCAGTGAACTAGCGGGGCCTGAGCAGTACTTC. The V call is TRBV10-1, the J call TRBJ2-7; 10 bases match TRBD2. Trimming took 3 bases from V and 7 from J; bases not matched to a gene: 3. CDR1 and CDR2 from the germline V gene are WNHNN and SYGVQD (reference sequence). This CDR3 region has 13 residues.